This TCR beta chain was found in a study of regulatory T cells in long-lasting Graves disease. This clonotype was detected many times. Sequencing libraries for TCR beta were prepared with iRepertoire HTBI primers and Arm-PCR of CDR3 regions. TCRdb called the multiplex PCR reads again in MiXCR, with one record for every CDR3 protein. Here the sample spans roughly 430,000 distinct CDR3 sequences, roughly a fifth being singletons. The sample's time point: persistent/refractory GD, antithyroid drugs over 5 years with positive TRAb. The TCR library was made from RNA that had been extracted from PBMCs in TRIzol. The V and J ends lost 2 bases and 4 bases respectively, with 11 bases between them. This CDR3 is 15 amino acids long. Per germline, CDR1 MDHEN and CDR2 SYDVKM.

This chain links TRBV28 with TRBJ1-4, with D possibly matching TRBD1 (6 bases). The sequence was obtained from a female donor with Graves disease. The sample here was peripheral blood mononuclear cells (PBMCs), taken when the disease was refractory, from a patient treated with antithyroid drugs. In DNA form, the CDR3 reads TGTGCCAGCAGTTTACGGGGGCATAGTAATGAAAAACTGTTTTTT. This encodes CASSLRGHSNEKLFF.